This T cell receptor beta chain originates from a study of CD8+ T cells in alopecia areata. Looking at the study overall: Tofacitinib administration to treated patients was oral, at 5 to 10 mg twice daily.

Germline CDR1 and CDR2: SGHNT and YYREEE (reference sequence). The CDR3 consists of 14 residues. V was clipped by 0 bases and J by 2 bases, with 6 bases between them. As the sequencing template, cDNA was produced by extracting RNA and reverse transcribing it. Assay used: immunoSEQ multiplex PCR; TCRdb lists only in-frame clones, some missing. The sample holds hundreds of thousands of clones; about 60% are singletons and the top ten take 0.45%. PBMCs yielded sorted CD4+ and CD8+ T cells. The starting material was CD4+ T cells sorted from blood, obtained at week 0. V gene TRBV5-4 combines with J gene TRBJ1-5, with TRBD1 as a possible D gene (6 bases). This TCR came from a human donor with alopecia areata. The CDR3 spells CASSLDRGNQPQHF. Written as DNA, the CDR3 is TGTGCCAGCAGCTTGGACAGGGGCAATCAGCCCCAGCATTTT.